This record looks at one TCR beta chain sequence and its context. Its antigen remains unidentified. PCR amplification relied on 60 Vbeta primers (plus 13 Jbeta primers). Study processing details: Counted up in a later analysis, unique TCR beta chains came to approximately 77 million, with about 9.9 million shared. Assay used: immunoSEQ multiplex PCR; TCRdb lists only in-frame clones, some missing. The V and J calls and clone size are taken from that table; D and trimming were inferred from the DNA. The sample has 95,000 or so clones, 65% to 90% seen once. These data come from a study of cytomegalovirus exposure and HLA in healthy donors. V was shortened by 3 bases and J by 3 bases, with 11 bases between the two germline ends. This CDR3 is 15 amino acids long. Per germline, CDR1 KGHSH and CDR2 LQKENI. Study-level findings and limits: Reports credit the classifier with highly specific, highly sensitive diagnosis of cytomegalovirus status. An assumption of roughly uniform sequencing depth across donors underlay the presence/absence analyses. A later analysis, which compared TCR beta chains of equal frequency, found the HLA-associated ones more clonally expanded.

This sequence was found in a woman in her 70s in good health and CMV-seropositive. V gene TRBV18 combines with J gene TRBJ2-2; maybe TRBD2 (5 bases). Sequenced sample: PBMCs. CDR3 region: CASSPTKQYTGELFF. In DNA, the CDR3 is TGTGCCAGCTCACCGACTAAACAGTACACCGGGGAGCTGTTTTTT.